Given below is one TCR beta chain in context. Its cognate antigen is unknown. PCR involved 60 Vbeta and 13 Jbeta primers. TCRdb keeps only in-frame clones here, not all; method: immunoSEQ multiplex PCR. The data contain some 200,000 clones, about 80% of them singletons. Germline V CDR1 and CDR2: MNHEY, SVGAGI. V lost 4 bases to trimming and J lost 7 bases, with 10 bases between them. This CDR3 contains 13 residues. The data belong to a study of cytomegalovirus exposure and HLA in healthy donors. Study-level background: When 300 to 400 donors were genotyped, roughly 82% of them were found to fall in the Caucasian-associated ancestry cluster.

Overall study findings and caveats: Data from an earlier analysis indicated that most TCR beta V segments were productive either about 87% or about 30% of the time.

The TCR comes from a man aged 18 to 29 in good health and CMV-seronegative. The chain links TRBV6-5 to TRBJ2-2; D might be TRBD2 (5 bases). The sample taken for sequencing was PBMCs. The CDR3 DNA sequence: TGTGCCAGCAGTTGGACTGTATTCGGGGAGCTGTTTTTT. The encoded protein is CASSWTVFGELFF.